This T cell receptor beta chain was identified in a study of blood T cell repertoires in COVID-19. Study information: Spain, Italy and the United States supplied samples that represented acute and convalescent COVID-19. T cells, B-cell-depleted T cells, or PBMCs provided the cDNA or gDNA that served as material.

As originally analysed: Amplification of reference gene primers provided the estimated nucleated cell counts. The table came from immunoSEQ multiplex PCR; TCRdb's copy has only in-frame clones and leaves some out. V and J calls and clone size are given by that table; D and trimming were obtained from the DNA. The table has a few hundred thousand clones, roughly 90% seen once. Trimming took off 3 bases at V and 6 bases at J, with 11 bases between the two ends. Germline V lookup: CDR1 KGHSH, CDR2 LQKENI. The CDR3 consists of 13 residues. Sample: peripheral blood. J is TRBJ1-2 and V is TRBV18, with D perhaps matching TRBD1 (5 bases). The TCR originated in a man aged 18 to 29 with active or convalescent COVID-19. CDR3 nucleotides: TGTGCCAGCTCACCCCTGGGGGGAAATGGCTACACCTTC. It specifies CASSPLGGNGYTF.